This T cell receptor beta chain came from a study of T-cell memory formation after mild COVID-19. This clonotype occurred a few times. Its antigen is not identified. MiXCR, applied by TCRdb to the 5' RACE reads, yields one record per CDR3 protein. The table records some 320,000 distinct CDR3 sequences, approximately 14% of them present only once. Overall study results and limits: What remained unconfirmed was the SARS-CoV-2 specificity of second-wave clones peaking on day 37. Whereas later expanders leaned CD4+, clones contracting day 15 to 85 showed a balanced CD4/CD8 makeup.

The CDR3 spans 15 residues. Germline V gene sequence: CDR1 SGHVS, CDR2 FNYEAQ. Trimming removed 3 bases at V and 0 bases at J, with 12 bases between. The rearrangement joins TRBV7-6 to TRBJ2-7, with D possibly TRBD1 on 5 matching bases. The receptor comes from a man between 18 and 29 years old who had mild COVID-19 (a few samples of this study predate the infection). Cell type and time point are not known. The sequenced sample was PBMCs or a T cell subset sorted from them (not recorded which). The CDR3: CASSLSRQHSYEQYF. CDR3 nucleotides: TGTGCCAGCAGCTTGTCGAGACAGCACTCCTACGAGCAGTACTTC.